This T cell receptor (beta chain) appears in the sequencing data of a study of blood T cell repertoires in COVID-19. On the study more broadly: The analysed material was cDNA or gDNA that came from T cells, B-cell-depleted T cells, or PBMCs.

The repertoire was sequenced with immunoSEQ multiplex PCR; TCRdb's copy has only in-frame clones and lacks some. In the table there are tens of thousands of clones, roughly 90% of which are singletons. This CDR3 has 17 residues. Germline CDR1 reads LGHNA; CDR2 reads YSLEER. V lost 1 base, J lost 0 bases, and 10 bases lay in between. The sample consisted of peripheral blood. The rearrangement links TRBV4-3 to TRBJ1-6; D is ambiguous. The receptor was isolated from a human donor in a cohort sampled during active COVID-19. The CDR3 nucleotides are TGCGCCAGCAGCCAAGGCCCAGGAAACTCCTATAATTCACCCCTCCACTTT. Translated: CASSQGPGNSYNSPLHF.